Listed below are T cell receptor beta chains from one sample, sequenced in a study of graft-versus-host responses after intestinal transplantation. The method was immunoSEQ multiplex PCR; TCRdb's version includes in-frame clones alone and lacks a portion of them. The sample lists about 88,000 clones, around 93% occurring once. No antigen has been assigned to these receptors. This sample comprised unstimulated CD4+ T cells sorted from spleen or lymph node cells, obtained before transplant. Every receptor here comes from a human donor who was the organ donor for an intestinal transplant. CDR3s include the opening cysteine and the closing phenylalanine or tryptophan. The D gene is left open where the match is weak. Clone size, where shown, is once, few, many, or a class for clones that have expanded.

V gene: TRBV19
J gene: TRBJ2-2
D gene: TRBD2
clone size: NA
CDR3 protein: CASRLRLAGEQHTGELFF
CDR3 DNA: TGTGCCAGTAGGCTAAGGCTAGCGGGGGAGCAACACACCGGGGAGCTGTTTTTT

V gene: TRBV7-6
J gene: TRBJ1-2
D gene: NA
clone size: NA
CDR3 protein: CASSLGPFYGYTF
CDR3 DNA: TGTGCCAGCAGCCTGGGGCCTTTCTATGGCTACACCTTC

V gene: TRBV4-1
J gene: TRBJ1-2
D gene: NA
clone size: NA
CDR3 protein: CASSSFQTGGYGYTF
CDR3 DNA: TGCGCCAGCAGCAGTTTTCAGACAGGCGGCTATGGCTACACCTTC

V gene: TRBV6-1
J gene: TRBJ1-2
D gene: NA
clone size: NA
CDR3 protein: CASRLGLTLEHGYTF
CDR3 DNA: TGTGCCAGCAGGCTAGGACTTACTCTAGAACATGGCTACACCTTC

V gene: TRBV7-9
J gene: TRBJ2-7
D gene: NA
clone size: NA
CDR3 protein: CASSLVGHPYEQYF
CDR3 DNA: TGTGCCAGCAGCTTAGTCGGACATCCCTACGAGCAGTACTTC

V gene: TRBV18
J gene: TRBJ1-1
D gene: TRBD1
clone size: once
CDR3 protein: CASSPAGGEAFF
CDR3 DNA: TGTGCCAGCTCACCGGCAGGGGGTGAAGCTTTCTTT

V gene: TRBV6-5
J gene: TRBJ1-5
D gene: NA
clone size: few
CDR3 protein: CASSYRRNQPQHF
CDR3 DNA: TGTGCCAGCAGTTATCGGAGAAATCAGCCCCAGCATTTT

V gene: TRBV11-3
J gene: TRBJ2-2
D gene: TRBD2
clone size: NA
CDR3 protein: CASSLAGGRVTGELFF
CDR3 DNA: TGTGCCAGCAGCTTGGCGGGGGGCCGAGTCACCGGGGAGCTGTTTTTT

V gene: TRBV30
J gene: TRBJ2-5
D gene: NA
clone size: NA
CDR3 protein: CASKGGRESQETQYF
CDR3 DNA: TGTGCCTCCAAAGGTGGGCGGGAATCTCAAGAGACCCAGTACTTC

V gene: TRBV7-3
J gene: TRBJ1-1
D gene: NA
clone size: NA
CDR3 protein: CASSSGQNTEAFF
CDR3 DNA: TGTGCCAGCAGCTCCGGACAGAACACTGAAGCTTTCTTT

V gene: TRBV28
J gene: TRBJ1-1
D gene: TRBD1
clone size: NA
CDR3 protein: CASRRQGRSRGAFF
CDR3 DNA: TGTGCCAGCAGGCGACAGGGACGATCGAGAGGCGCTTTCTTT

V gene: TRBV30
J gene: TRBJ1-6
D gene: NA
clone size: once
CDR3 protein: CAWRDWDNSPLHF
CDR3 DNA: TGTGCCTGGAGGGACTGGGATAATTCACCCCTCCACTTT

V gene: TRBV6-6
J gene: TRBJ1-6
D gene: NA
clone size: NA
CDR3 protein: CASSYSRDTNSPLHF
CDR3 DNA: TGTGCCAGCAGTTACTCACGGGACACTAATTCACCCCTCCACTTT

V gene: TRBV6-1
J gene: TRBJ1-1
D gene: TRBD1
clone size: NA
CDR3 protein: CASSPGQGTEAFF
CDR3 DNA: TGTGCCAGCAGCCCCGGACAGGGGACTGAAGCTTTCTTT

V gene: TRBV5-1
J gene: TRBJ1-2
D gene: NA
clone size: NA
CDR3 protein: CASSSRGGLDYGYTF
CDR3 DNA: TGCGCCAGCAGCTCCCGGGGGGGGTTGGACTATGGCTACACCTTC

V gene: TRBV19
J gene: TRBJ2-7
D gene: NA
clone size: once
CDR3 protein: CASHPAGLPLEQYF
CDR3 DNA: TGTGCCAGTCACCCGGCGGGCTTACCTCTCGAGCAGTACTTC

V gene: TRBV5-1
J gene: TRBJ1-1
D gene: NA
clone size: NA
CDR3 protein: CASSLYSGVGTEAFF
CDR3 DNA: TGCGCCAGCAGCTTGTATAGCGGGGTTGGCACTGAAGCTTTCTTT